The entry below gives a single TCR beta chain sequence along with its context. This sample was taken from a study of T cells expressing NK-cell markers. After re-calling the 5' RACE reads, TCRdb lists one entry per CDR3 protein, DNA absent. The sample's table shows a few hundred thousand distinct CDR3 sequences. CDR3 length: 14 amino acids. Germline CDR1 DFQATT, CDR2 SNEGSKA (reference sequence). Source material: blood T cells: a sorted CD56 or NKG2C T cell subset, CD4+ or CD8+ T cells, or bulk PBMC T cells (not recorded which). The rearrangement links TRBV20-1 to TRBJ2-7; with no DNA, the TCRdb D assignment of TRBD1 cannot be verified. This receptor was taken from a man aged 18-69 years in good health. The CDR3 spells CSARAGAPPREQYF.